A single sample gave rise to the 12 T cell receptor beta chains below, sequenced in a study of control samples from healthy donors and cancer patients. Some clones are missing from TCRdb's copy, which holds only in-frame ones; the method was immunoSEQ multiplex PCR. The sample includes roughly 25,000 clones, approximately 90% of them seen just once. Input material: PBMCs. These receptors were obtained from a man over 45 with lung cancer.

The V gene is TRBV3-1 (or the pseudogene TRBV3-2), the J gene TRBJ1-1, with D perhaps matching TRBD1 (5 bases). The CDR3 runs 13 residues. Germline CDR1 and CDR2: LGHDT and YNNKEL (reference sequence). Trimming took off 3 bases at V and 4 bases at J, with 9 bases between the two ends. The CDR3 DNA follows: TGTGCCAGCAGCCAGCAGACAGCCACTGAAGCTTTCTTT. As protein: CASSQQTATEAFF.

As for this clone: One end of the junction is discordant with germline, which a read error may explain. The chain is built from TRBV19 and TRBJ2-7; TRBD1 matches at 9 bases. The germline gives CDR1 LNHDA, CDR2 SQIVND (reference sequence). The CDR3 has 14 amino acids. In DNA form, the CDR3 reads TGTGCCAGTAGTACCTCGACAGGGGGGATCCCCCGGGACTTC. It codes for CASSTSTGGIPRDF.

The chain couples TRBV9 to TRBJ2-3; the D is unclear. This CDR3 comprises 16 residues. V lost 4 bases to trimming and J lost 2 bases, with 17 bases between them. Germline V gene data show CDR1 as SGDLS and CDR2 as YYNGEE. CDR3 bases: TGTGCCAGCAGCCCCCGCGTAGGCGTGGACACAGATACGCAGTATTTT. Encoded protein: CASSPRVGVDTDTQYF.

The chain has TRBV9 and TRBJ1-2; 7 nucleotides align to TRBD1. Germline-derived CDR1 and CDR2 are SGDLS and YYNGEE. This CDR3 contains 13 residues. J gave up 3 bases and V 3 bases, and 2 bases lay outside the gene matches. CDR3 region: CASSARGDYGYTF. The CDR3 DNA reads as TGTGCCAGCAGCGCCAGGGGGGACTATGGCTACACCTTC.

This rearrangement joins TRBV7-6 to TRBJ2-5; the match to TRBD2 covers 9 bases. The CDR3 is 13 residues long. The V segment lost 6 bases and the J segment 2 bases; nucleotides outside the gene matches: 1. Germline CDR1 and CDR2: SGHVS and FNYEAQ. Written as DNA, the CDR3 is TGTGCCAGCAGTGGACTAGCGCAAGAGACCCAGTACTTC. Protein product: CASSGLAQETQYF.

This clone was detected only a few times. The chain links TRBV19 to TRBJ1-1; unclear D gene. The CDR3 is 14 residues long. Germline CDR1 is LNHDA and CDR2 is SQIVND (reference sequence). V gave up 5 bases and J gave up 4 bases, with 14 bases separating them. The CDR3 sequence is CASSFPGLATEAFF. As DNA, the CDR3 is TGTGCCAGTAGTTTTCCGGGGTTGGCCACTGAAGCTTTCTTT.

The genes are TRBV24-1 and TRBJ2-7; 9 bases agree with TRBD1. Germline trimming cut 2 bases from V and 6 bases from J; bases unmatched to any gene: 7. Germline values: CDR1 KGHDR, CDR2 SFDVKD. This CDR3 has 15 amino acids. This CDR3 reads CATSDSRDRVGEQYF. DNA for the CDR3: TGTGCCACCAGTGATTCACGGGACAGGGTGGGCGAGCAGTACTTC.

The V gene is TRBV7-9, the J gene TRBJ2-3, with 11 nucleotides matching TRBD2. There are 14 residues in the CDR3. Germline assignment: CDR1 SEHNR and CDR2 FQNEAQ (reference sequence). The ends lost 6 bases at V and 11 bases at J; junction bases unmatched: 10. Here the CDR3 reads CASRDTSGGPLQYF. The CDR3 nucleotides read TGTGCCAGCAGGGACACTAGCGGGGGTCCTTTGCAGTATTTT.

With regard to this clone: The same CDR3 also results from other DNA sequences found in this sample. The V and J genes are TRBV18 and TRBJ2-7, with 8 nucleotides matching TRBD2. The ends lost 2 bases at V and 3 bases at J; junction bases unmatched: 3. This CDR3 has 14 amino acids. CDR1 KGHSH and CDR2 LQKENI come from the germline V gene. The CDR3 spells CASSPGRGGYEQYF. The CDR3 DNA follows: TGTGCCAGCTCACCAGGCCGGGGGGGCTACGAGCAGTACTTC.

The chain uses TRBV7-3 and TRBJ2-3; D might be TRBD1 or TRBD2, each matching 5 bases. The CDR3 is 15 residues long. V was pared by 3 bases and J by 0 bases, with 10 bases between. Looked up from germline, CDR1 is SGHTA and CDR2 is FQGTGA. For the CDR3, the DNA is TGTGCCAGCAGCTTCCGGGACCCAAGCACAGATACGCAGTATTTT. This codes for CASSFRDPSTDTQYF.

The CDR3 DNA sequence: TGTGCCAGCAGCCAAGAAGGGGGGGCTCAGCCCCAGCATTTT. Amino acids: CASSQEGGAQPQHF. The chain is built from TRBV3-1 (or the pseudogene TRBV3-2) and TRBJ1-5, with D possibly TRBD1 on 6 matching bases. The germline V gene has CDR1 LGHDT and CDR2 YNNKEL (reference sequence). Trimming removed 0 bases from V and 6 bases from J, with 9 bases in between. CDR3 length: 14 residues.

This CDR3 reads CASSLGLAGNTDTQYF. The CDR3 DNA reads TGCGCCAGCAGCTTGGGACTAGCGGGGAACACAGATACGCAGTATTTT. This chain uses TRBV5-1 with TRBJ2-3; 11 nucleotides agree with TRBD2. The CDR3 sequence is 16 residues long. J was trimmed by 2 bases and V by 0 bases; bases with no gene match: 2. The V gene's germline CDR1 is SGHRS and CDR2 YFSETQ.